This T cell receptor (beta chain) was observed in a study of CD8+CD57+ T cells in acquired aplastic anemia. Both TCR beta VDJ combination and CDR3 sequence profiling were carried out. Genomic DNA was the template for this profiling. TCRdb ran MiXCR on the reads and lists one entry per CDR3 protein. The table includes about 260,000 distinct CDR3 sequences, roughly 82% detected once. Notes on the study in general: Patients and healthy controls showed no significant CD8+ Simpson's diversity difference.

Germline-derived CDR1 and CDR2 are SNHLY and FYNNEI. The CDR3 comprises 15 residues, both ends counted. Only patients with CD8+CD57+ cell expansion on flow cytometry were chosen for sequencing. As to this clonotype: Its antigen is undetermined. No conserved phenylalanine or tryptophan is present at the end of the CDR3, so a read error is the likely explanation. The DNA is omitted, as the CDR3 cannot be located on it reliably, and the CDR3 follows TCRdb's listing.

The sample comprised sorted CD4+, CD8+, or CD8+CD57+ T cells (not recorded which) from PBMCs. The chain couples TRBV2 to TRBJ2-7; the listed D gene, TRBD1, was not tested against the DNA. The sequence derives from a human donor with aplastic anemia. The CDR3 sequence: CASGDGGPDTQEQGL.